The 13 T cell receptor beta chains in this list originate from one sample, sequenced in a study of blood T cell repertoires in COVID-19. TCRdb's copy holds only in-frame clones and misses some; the assay was immunoSEQ multiplex PCR. The table lists about 160,000 clones, approximately 90% of them singletons, with 4.8% in the top ten. The specimen sequenced was peripheral blood. The receptor set was obtained from a man aged 25 to 40 with COVID-19, enrolled during active disease.

By share, this clone ranks as medium-sized. The J gene is TRBJ1-1, the V gene TRBV30; D is uncertain. The CDR3 contains 12 residues. Germline V CDR1 and CDR2: GTSNPN, SVGIG (reference sequence). The V and J ends lost 3 bases and 2 bases respectively, with 7 bases between them. The DNA of the CDR3 is TGTGCCTGGAGACACTACAACACTGAAGCTTTCTTT. Protein sequence: CAWRHYNTEAFF.

The chain joins TRBV4-1 to TRBJ1-2; TRBD1 matches at 8 bases. The junction had 3 bases not matched to a gene; V was cut back by 1 base and J by 2 bases. This CDR3 region has 15 residues. Germline CDR1 MGHRA, CDR2 YSYEKL. CDR3 loop: CASSQGTGGNYGYTF. DNA of the CDR3: TGCGCCAGCAGCCAAGGAACAGGGGGGAACTATGGCTACACCTTC.

V gene TRBV3-1 (or the pseudogene TRBV3-2) combines with J gene TRBJ1-2; 7 bases are shared with TRBD1. CDR3 length: 13 amino acids. CDR1 LGHDT and CDR2 YNNKEL come from the germline V gene (reference sequence). The junction had 3 bases not matched to a gene; V was cut back by 3 bases and J by 5 bases. CDR3 in amino acids: CASSQRGQYGYTF. In DNA, the CDR3 is TGTGCCAGCAGCCAGAGGGGACAGTATGGCTACACCTTC.

This chain links TRBV10-3 with TRBJ1-1, with D possibly TRBD1 on 5 matching bases. The CDR3 consists of 16 residues. Germline loops: CDR1 ENHRY, CDR2 SYGVKD. Trimming removed 2 bases from V and 4 bases from J, with 17 bases in between. The CDR3 protein is CAISEGSGLKSTEAFF. The CDR3 region has the DNA TGTGCCATCAGTGAGGGGTCAGGGCTGAAGAGCACTGAAGCTTTCTTT.

The V and J genes are TRBV5-4 and TRBJ2-3; D possibly corresponds to TRBD2 (6 bases). Germline V gene sequence: CDR1 SGHNT, CDR2 YYREEE (reference sequence). V was trimmed by 3 bases and J by 1 base, leaving 9 bases between them. CDR3 length: 14 residues. The CDR3 reads CASSYGGGTDTQYF. CDR3 in DNA: TGTGCCAGCAGCTACGGGGGTGGCACAGATACGCAGTATTTT.

This rearrangement joins TRBV19 to TRBJ1-1; the D is unclear. The V end was cut by 2 bases, the J end by 0 bases, with 10 bases between. Germline lookup yields CDR1 LNHDA and CDR2 SQIVND (reference sequence). The CDR3 is 15 residues long. DNA of the CDR3: TGTGCCAGTAGTATAAACAGCCCGATGAACACTGAAGCTTTCTTT. As protein: CASSINSPMNTEAFF.

The chain combines TRBV9 with TRBJ2-3, with 10 positions matching TRBD2. Germline V gene lookup returns CDR1 SGDLS and CDR2 YYNGEE. This CDR3 has 16 residues. V was pared by 4 bases and J by 5 bases, with 10 bases of the junction left unmatched. For the CDR3, the DNA is TGTGCCAGCAGCTTCCTTAGCGGGGGGCCGGGAGATACGCAGTATTTT. Residues: CASSFLSGGPGDTQYF.

The rearrangement uses TRBV7-2 and TRBJ1-3; D unresolved. V lost 3 bases, J lost 0 bases, and 9 bases lay in between. CDR3 length: 15 amino acids. Germline-derived CDR1 and CDR2 are SGHTA and FQGNSA. CDR3 loop: CASSLTRSSGNTIYF. CDR3 sequence (DNA): TGTGCCAGCAGCTTGACGAGGTCCTCTGGAAACACCATATATTTT.

A single count supports this clone. The J gene is TRBJ2-7, the V gene TRBV21-1; the D segment call TRBD2 is taken from the table without a DNA check. TRBV21-1 is designated a pseudogene. The CDR3 loop spans 17 amino acids. CDR3 nucleotides: TGTGCCAGCAGAACGGGGGCGGGAGTTCCGATCTCCTACGAGCAGTACTTC. This translates into CASRTGAGVPISYEQYF.

V and J are TRBV25-1 and TRBJ1-6, with TRBD1 matching 9 bases. This CDR3 comprises 15 residues. From germline, CDR1 is MGHDK and CDR2 SYGVNS. The V segment lost 2 bases and the J segment 8 bases; nucleotides outside the gene matches: 4. The CDR3 loop reads CASSEDRTGDSPLHF. The DNA for the CDR3 is TGTGCCAGCAGTGAAGACCGGACAGGGGATTCACCCCTCCACTTT.

The chain joins TRBV7-2 to TRBJ1-2; 8 nucleotides line up with TRBD1. The junction had 7 bases not matched to a gene; V was cut back by 0 bases and J by 7 bases. CDR3 length: 15 residues. Germline values: CDR1 SGHTA, CDR2 FQGNSA. CDR3 residues: CASSLATQGEGGYTF. The CDR3 DNA follows: TGTGCCAGCAGCTTAGCCACACAGGGGGAAGGTGGCTACACCTTC.

V usage is TRBV7-8 and J usage is TRBJ2-5; TRBD2 matches 11 bases. The CDR3 runs to 15 residues. The J segment lost 3 bases and the V segment lost 5 bases, leaving 5 bases of the junction unmatched. Germline V gives CDR1 SGHVS, CDR2 FQNEAQ. The CDR3 bases are TGTGCCAGCAGCGGTACTAGCGGGGGCGAAGAGACCCAGTACTTC. Protein product: CASSGTSGGEETQYF.

This chain links TRBV30 with TRBJ2-7; D perhaps matches TRBD1 (6 bases). The ends were cut back, 0 bases at V and 1 base at J, with 10 bases in the middle. There are 14 residues in the CDR3. Germline CDR1 reads GTSNPN; CDR2 reads SVGIG (reference sequence). CDR3 region: CAWSVGGQSYEQYF. For the CDR3, the DNA is TGTGCCTGGAGTGTCGGTGGACAGTCCTACGAGCAGTACTTC.